This TCR beta chain was sequenced during a study of shared clonotypes between healthy human individuals. As for the study in general: CD4 naive and CD4 memory each took three plates per donor, while CD8 naive took two and CD8 memory one.

As to this clone: Its antigen is currently unknown.

Terminally differentiated effector memory CD45RA+ cells were excluded from the naive CD8 cells, which were CD45RO-negative and positively selected for CCR7. Each sample came from a Caucasian adult donor living in Nashville, Tennessee. Replicate PCRs from sorted subsets contained about 0.2 ug DNA, which is around 30,000 T cell genomes. Here immunoSEQ multiplex PCR was the method, and the copy in TCRdb shows in-frame clones only, minus some. The sample has 800,000 to 950,000 clones, 90% to 97% seen once. Study conclusions and caveats: Non-shared clonotypes had lower generation probabilities than those shared by all four donors.

With 6 bases removed from V and 0 bases from J, the gap between germline ends came to 9 bases. The CDR3 contains 14 residues. Germline V lookup: CDR1 MNHEY, CDR2 SMNVEV (reference sequence). This TCR derives from a man under 40 in good health. What was sequenced was naive CD8+ T cells sorted from blood. The J gene is TRBJ1-5, the V gene TRBV27, with D uncertain. CDR3 amino acids: CASSLLSSNQPQHF. CDR3 DNA sequence: TGTGCCAGCAGCCTCTTATCTAGCAATCAGCCCCAGCATTTT.